These T cell receptor beta chains were read from a single sample in a study of blood T cell repertoires in COVID-19. Sequencing was performed with immunoSEQ multiplex PCR; in TCRdb, only in-frame clones are kept and a portion is missing. The sample records about 160,000 clones, around 82% being singletons. Sequencing was performed on PBMCs or T cells enriched from blood (not recorded which). These receptors were obtained from a man aged 55-75 years who had recovered from COVID-19. The CDR3 runs from the conserved cysteine through the conserved F or W. A D gene is named only where the DNA matches it firmly. Clone size appears in some rows only: once, few, many, or a class for an expanded clone.

V gene	J gene	D gene	clone size	CDR3 length	CDR3 DNA	CDR3 protein
TRBV3-1/TRBV3-2	TRBJ2-7	.	once	14	TGTGCCAGCAGCCAAGGAGGTGCTTGGTACGAGCAGTACTTC	CASSQGGAWYEQYF
TRBV3-1/TRBV3-2	TRBJ1-2	.	.	16	TGTGCCAGCAGCCCCTCCTCCCCGGACATTAACTATGGCTACACCTTC	CASSPSSPDINYGYTF
TRBV15	TRBJ2-3	.	.	15	TGTGCCACCAGCAGAGATATCGACTCCACAGATACGCAGTATTTT	CATSRDIDSTDTQYF
TRBV6-2/TRBV6-3	TRBJ1-2	.	few	11	TGTGCCAGCAGTTATGGGGCAGGGAACACCTTC	CASSYGAGNTF
TRBV5-1	TRBJ2-1	.	.	15	TGCGCCAGCAGCTTGACTAGTGTCGGGGGCAATGAGCAGTTCTTC	CASSLTSVGGNEQFF
TRBV6-1	TRBJ1-5	TRBD1	few	15	TGTGCCAGCAGGGAAGAGACAGGGTCGGATCAGCCCCAGCATTTT	CASREETGSDQPQHF
TRBV2	TRBJ2-5	TRBD1	.	14	TGTGCCAGCAGTGGACAGGGTGTGGAAGAGACCCAGTACTTC	CASSGQGVEETQYF
TRBV7-6	TRBJ1-1	TRBD1	.	16	TGTGCCAGCAGCTTAAAGGGGCAGGGGGCTAACACTGAAGCTTTCTTT	CASSLKGQGANTEAFF
TRBV20-1	TRBJ1-4	.	.	11	TGCAGTGCTAGAGAGGCTGAAAAACTGTTTTTT	CSAREAEKLFF
TRBV29-1	TRBJ1-4	TRBD1	.	14	TGCAGCGTCGTGCAGGGGGCCGAAAATGAAAAACTGTTTTTT	CSVVQGAENEKLFF
TRBV5-1	TRBJ2-7	TRBD2	.	15	TGCGCCAGCAGGGTGGGGTTTAGCGGGGGCTACGAGCAGTACTTC	CASRVGFSGGYEQYF
TRBV3-1/TRBV3-2	TRBJ1-6	.	few	16	TGTGCCAGCAGCCAAGAGGCCAGGGGACCACGATCACCCCTCCACTTT	CASSQEARGPRSPLHF
TRBV5-4	TRBJ1-6	.	.	12	TGTGCCAGCAGCATGGGGGGAGGGTTACTCCACTTT	CASSMGGGLLHF
TRBV3-1/TRBV3-2	TRBJ2-1	.	.	15	TGTGCCAGCAGCCAAGGCGGGCTGACCTACAATGAGCAGTTCTTC	CASSQGGLTYNEQFF